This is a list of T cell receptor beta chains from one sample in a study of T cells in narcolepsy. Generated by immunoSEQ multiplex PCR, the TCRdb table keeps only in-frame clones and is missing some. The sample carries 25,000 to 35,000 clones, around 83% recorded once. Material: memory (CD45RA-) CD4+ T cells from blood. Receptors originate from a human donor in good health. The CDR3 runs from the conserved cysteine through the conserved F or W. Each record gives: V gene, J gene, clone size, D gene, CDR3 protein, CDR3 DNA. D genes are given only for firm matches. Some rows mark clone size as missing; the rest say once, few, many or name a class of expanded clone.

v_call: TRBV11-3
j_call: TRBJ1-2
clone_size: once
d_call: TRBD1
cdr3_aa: CASSLAPQTGAIYGYTF
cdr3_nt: TGTGCCAGCAGCTTAGCCCCCCAGACAGGGGCAATCTATGGCTACACCTTC

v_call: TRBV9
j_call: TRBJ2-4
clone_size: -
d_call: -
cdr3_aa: CASSRGQGGLNIQYF
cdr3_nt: TGTGCCAGCAGCAGAGGACAGGGAGGGTTAAACATTCAGTACTTC

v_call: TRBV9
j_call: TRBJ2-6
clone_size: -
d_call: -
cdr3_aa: CASSVEATGANVLTF
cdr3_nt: TGTGCCAGCAGCGTGGAAGCTACTGGGGCCAACGTCCTGACTTTC

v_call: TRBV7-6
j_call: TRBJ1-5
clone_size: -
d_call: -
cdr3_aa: CASSYRENQPQHF
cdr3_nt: TGTGCCAGCAGCTACAGGGAGAATCAGCCCCAGCATTTT

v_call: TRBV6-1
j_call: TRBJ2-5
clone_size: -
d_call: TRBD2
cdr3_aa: CASKTGGWTQYF
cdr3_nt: TGTGCCAGCAAAACGGGGGGTTGGACCCAGTACTTC

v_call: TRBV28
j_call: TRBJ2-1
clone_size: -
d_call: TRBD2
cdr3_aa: CASSLGGGRVYEQFF
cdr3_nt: TGTGCCAGCAGTTTAGGCGGGGGGCGGGTTTATGAGCAGTTCTTC

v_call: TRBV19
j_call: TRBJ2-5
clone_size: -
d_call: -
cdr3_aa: CASSIRSASETQYF
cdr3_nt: TGTGCCAGTAGTATCCGCAGCGCGAGCGAGACCCAGTACTTC

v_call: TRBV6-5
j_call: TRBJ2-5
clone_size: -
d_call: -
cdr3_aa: CASSYSIGGTQYF
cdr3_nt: TGTGCCAGCAGTTACTCGATAGGGGGGACCCAGTACTTC

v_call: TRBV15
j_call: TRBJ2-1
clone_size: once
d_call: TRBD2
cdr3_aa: CATSRIGGLAGGQVNEQFF
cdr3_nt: TGTGCCACCAGCAGAATAGGGGGACTAGCGGGGGGCCAGGTAAATGAGCAGTTCTTC

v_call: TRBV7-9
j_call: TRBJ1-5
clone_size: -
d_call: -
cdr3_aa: CASSLGGQTNQPQHF
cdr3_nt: TGTGCCAGCAGCTTAGGGGGGCAGACCAATCAGCCCCAGCATTTT

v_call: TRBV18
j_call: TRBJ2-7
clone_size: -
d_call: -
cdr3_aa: CASSLESGGYEQYF
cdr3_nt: TGTGCCAGCTCCTTGGAGTCTGGGGGTTACGAGCAGTACTTC

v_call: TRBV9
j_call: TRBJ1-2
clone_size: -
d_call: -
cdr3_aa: CASSVGGSPDYGYTF
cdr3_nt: TGTGCCAGCAGCGTAGGAGGGTCACCCGACTATGGCTACACCTTC

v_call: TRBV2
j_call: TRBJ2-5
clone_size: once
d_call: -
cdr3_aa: CASSVGSPRASQETQYF
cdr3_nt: TGTGCCAGCAGTGTCGGGTCGCCCAGGGCCTCCCAGGAGACCCAGTACTTC

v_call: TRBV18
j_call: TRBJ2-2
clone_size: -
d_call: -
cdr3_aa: CASSPLGHSTGELFF
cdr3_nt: TGTGCCAGCTCACCACTAGGACACAGCACCGGGGAGCTGTTTTTT

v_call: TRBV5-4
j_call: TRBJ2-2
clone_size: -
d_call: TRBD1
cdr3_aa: CASSIRTGGATGELFF
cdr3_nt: TGTGCCAGCAGCATTCGGACAGGGGGCGCGACCGGGGAGCTGTTTTTT

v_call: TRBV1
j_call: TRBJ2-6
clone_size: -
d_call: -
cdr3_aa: CTSSETRLCKSRANVLTF
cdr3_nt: TGCACCAGCAGTGAAACACGTTTGTGCAAAAGTCGGGCCAACGTCCTGACTTTC

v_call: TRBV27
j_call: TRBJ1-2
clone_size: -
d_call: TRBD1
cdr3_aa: CASSLLGQSNYGYTF
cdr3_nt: TGTGCCAGCAGTTTATTGGGACAGTCTAACTATGGCTACACCTTC

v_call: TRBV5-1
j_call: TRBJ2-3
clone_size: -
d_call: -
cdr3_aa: CASSLFGGATDTQYF
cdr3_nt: TGCGCCAGCAGCTTGTTTGGGGGGGCTACAGATACGCAGTATTTT

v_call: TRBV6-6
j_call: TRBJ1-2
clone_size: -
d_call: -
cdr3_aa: CASGPQASYGYTF
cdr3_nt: TGTGCCAGCGGGCCTCAGGCGAGCTATGGCTACACCTTC

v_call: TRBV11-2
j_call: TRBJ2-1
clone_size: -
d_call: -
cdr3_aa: CASSSILGALGEQFF
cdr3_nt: TGTGCCAGCAGCTCGATCTTAGGGGCCCTGGGAGAGCAGTTCTTC

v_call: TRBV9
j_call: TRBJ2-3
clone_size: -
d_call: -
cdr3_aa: CASSVLSRTGTDTQYF
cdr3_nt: TGTGCCAGCAGCGTTTTGTCCAGGACAGGCACAGATACGCAGTATTTT

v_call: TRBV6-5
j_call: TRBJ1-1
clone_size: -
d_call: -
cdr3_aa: CASSTQQGRHTEAFF
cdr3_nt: TGTGCCAGCAGTACACAACAGGGAAGGCACACTGAAGCTTTCTTT

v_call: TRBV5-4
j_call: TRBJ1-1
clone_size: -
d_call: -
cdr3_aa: CASSLSGWRRGIPTEAFF
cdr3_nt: TGTGCCAGCAGCTTGTCGGGGTGGAGGAGGGGAATACCCACTGAAGCTTTCTTT

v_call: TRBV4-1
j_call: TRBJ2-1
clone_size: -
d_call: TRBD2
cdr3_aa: CASSRVLAGVRISYNEQFF
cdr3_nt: TGCGCCAGCAGCCGAGTCCTAGCGGGGGTCCGAATCTCCTACAATGAGCAGTTCTTC

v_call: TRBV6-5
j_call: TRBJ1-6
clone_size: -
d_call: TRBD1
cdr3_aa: CASSGQGFLSLHF
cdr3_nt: TGTGCCAGCTCGGGACAGGGCTTTCTATCCCTCCACTTT

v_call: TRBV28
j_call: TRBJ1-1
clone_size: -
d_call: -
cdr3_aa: CASSFLRNTEAFF
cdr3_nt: TGTGCCAGCAGTTTTCTGAGGAACACTGAAGCTTTCTTT

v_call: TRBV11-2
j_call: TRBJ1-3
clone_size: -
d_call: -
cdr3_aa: CASSSQVSGNTIYF
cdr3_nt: TGTGCCAGCAGCTCACAGGTCTCTGGAAACACCATATATTTT

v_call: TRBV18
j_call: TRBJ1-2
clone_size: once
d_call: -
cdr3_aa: CASSLSNYGYTF
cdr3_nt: TGTGCCAGCTCCCTATCTAACTATGGCTACACCTTC

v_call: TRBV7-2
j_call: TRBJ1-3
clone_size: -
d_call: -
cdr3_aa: CASRLGPNSGNTIYF
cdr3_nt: TGTGCCAGCAGGTTGGGACCGAACTCTGGAAACACCATATATTTT

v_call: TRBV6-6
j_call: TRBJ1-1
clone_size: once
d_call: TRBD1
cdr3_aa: CASSYAGGHTEAFF
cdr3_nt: TGTGCCAGCAGTTACGCAGGGGGCCACACTGAAGCTTTCTTT

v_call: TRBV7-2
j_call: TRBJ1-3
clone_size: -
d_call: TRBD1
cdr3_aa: CASSLDRAILGNTIYF
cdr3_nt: TGTGCCAGCAGCTTGGACAGGGCAATACTCGGAAACACCATATATTTT

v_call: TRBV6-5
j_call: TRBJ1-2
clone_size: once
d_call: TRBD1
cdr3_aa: CASSYEGAPGYGYTF
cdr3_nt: TGTGCCAGCAGTTACGAGGGGGCGCCAGGCTATGGCTACACCTTC

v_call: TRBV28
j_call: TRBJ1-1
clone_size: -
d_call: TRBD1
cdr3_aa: CASSSGGTGYLSSMNTEAFF
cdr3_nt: TGTGCCAGCAGTTCAGGCGGGACAGGGTATTTGAGTAGTATGAACACTGAAGCTTTCTTT

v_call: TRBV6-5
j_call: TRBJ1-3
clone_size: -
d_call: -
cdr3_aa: CASSRDTTGNTIYF
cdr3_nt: TGTGCCAGCAGCCGAGATACAACTGGAAACACCATATATTTT

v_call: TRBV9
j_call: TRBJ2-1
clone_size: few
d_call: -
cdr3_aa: CASSVGGANEQFF
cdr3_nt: TGTGCCAGCAGCGTAGGAGGGGCCAATGAGCAGTTCTTC

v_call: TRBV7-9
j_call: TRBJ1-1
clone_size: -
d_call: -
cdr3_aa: CASSFGGSDTEAFF
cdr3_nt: TGTGCCAGCAGCTTTGGGGGGAGTGACACTGAAGCTTTCTTT

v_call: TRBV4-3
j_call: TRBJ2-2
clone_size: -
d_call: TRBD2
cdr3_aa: CASSQARTSGGARRELFF
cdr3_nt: TGCGCCAGCAGCCAAGCGAGGACTAGCGGGGGGGCCAGAAGGGAGCTGTTTTTT

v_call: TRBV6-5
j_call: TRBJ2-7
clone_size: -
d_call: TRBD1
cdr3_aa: CAVLDRVNEQYF
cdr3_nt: TGTGCCGTATTGGACAGGGTTAACGAGCAGTACTTC

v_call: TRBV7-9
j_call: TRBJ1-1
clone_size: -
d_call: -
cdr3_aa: CASSQQSGFTEAFF
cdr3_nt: TGTGCCAGCAGCCAACAGTCAGGGTTCACTGAAGCTTTCTTT

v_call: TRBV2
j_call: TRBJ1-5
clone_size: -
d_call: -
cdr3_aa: CASSEGGGRMNQPQHF
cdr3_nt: TGTGCCAGCAGTGAAGGGGGAGGGCGGATGAATCAGCCCCAGCATTTT

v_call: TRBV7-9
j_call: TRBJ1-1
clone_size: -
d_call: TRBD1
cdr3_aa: CASSRQGLNTEAFF
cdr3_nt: TGTGCCAGCAGCCGACAGGGTCTGAACACTGAAGCTTTCTTT

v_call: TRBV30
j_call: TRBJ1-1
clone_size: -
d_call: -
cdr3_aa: CAWLEGAFGVSGTEAFF
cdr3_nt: TGTGCCTGGCTCGAGGGAGCGTTCGGCGTCTCGGGAACTGAAGCTTTCTTT

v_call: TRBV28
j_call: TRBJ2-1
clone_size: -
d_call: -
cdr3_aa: CASSLFSGAEQFF
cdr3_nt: TGTGCCAGCAGTTTATTCTCCGGAGCTGAGCAGTTCTTC

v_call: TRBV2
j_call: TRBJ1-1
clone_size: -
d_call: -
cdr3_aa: CASSVNTEAFF
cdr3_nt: TGTGCCAGCAGTGTGAACACTGAAGCTTTCTTT